This T cell receptor (beta chain) appears in the sequencing data of a study of Ad26.COV2.S vaccination and SARS-CoV-2 variants. TCRdb keeps only in-frame clones here, not all; method: immunoSEQ multiplex PCR. The data contain a few hundred thousand clones, about 93% of them singletons. The treatment here: roughly 20 received Ad26.COV2.S at low or high dose, single or two shots; about 5 received placebo; per-sample allocation not given. It was on day 63 after the first vaccine or placebo injection that samples were taken. Germline CDR1 KGHSH, CDR2 LQKENI. Deletions cut 3 bases from V and 5 bases from J, with 8 bases between. CDR3 length equals 13 residues.

The gene calls are TRBV18 and TRBJ1-5; D uncertain. The source was peripheral blood, collected in a trial of Ad26.COV2.S vaccine versus placebo. This clonotype was sampled from a person aged 18-65 years who received the Ad26.COV2.S COVID-19 vaccine or a placebo. CDR3 loop: CASSPSVDQPQHF. The CDR3, as DNA: TGTGCCAGCTCACCGTCGGTGGATCAGCCCCAGCATTTT.